This T cell receptor beta chain was identified during a study of T cells in Graves' hyperthyroidism and ophthalmopathy. Amplification targeted TCR beta CDR3 regions from RNA transcripts. HTBI primers were employed in a first-round RT-PCR of the TCR CDR3. TCRdb re-called the multiplex PCR reads through MiXCR, storing one row per CDR3 protein. The sample lists 600,000 to 700,000 distinct CDR3 sequences; approximately 42% were seen once. Lactation, pregnancy, other autoimmune disease or uncontrolled infection led to exclusion of patients. Diagnosis relied on clinical symptoms, serum thyroxine and TRAb, thyroid ultrasound and orbital computed tomography. Findings and limits, study-wide: Stable hyperthyroidism was told apart from ophthalmopathy by a model built on 13 V-J features. Most thyroid clonotypes expanded above 0.001 appeared in blood too.

The table lists this clonotype with many counts. The antigen is undetermined. Input material: peripheral blood or thyroid tissue (not recorded which). This TCR came from an adult man with Graves' disease, either hyperthyroidism or ophthalmopathy (not recorded which).

The chain's CDR3 is CASSQSLGDMGYTF. DNA of the CDR3: TGCGCCAGCAGCCAGAGTCTGGGGGATATGGGCTACACCTTC. The chain employs TRBV4-1 and TRBJ1-2; perhaps TRBD1 as D (5 bases). Germline V CDR1 and CDR2: MGHRA, YSYEKL. This CDR3 region has 14 residues. The V and J ends lost 3 bases and 8 bases respectively, with 16 bases between them.